This TCR beta chain was recorded in a study of Graves' ophthalmopathy and Graves' hyperthyroidism. This CDR3 is 14 amino acids long. From germline, CDR1 is SGHVS and CDR2 FQNEAQ. V was shortened by 2 bases and J by 3 bases, with 11 bases between the two germline ends. The table lists this clonotype with a few counts. RNA transcripts were the source from which TCR beta CDR3 regions were amplified. Second-round multiplex PCR followed a first-round RT-PCR using HTBI primers. TCRdb independently ran MiXCR on the multiplex PCR reads; one entry per CDR3 protein. Seen here are about 150,000 distinct CDR3 sequences, around two fifths observed once, and the top ten hold roughly 6%.

This chain links TRBV7-8 with TRBJ2-7; D perhaps matches TRBD2 (5 bases). This sequence originates from a woman aged 40 to 50 with Graves' ophthalmopathy. The specimen sequenced was peripheral blood. The CDR3 DNA follows: TGTGCCAGCAGCTTAAGCGGTGGAAACTACGAGCAGTACTTC. Translated: CASSLSGGNYEQYF.